This entry is about one T cell receptor beta chain. This entry belongs to a study of blood T cell repertoires in COVID-19. Study-level background: COVID-19 samples, acute and convalescent, were from the United States, Italy and Spain.

The CDR3 totals 13 residues. The germline V gene encodes CDR1 LNHDA and CDR2 SQIVND (reference sequence). V was trimmed by 0 bases and J by 6 bases, leaving 8 bases between them. The data were produced by immunoSEQ multiplex PCR, yet TCRdb's version contains in-frame clones alone and is incomplete. The sample yields 50,000 to 55,000 clones, approximately 85% seen once. The sequencing input was peripheral blood. The receptor comes from a woman aged 80 or over with acute or convalescent COVID-19. The J gene is TRBJ1-2, the V gene TRBV19; D gene unclear. The CDR3 DNA follows: TGTGCCAGTAGTATAGATTTTTCAGATGGCTACACCTTC. Its translation: CASSIDFSDGYTF. Together with reference TRBV19 and TRBJ1-2, the CDR3 gives the full variable domain: DGGITQSPKYLFRKEGQNVTLSCEQNLNHDAMYWYRQDPGQGLRLIYYSQIVNDFQKGDIAEGYSVSREKKESFPLTVTSAQKNPTAFYLCASSIDFSDGYTFGSGTRLTVV.